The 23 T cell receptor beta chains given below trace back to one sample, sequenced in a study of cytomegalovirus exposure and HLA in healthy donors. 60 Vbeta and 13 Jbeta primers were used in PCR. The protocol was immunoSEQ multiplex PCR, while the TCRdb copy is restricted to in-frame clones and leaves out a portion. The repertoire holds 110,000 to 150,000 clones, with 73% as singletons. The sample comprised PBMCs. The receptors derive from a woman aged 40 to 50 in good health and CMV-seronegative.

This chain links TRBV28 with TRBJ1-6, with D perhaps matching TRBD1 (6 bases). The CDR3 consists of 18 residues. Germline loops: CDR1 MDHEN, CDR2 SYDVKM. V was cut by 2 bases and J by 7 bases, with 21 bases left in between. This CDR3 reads CASSLVRTAPIKNSPLHF. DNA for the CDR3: TGTGCCAGCAGTTTAGTTCGGACAGCCCCCATAAAAAATTCACCCCTCCACTTT.

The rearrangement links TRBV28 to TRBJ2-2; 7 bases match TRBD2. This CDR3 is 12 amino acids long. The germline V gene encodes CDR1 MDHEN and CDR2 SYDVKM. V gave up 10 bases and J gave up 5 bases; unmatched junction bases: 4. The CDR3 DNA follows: TGTGCCACCCAAGCGGGGACCGGGGAGCTGTTTTTT. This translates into CATQAGTGELFF.

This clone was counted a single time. CDR3 sequence: CATSRGRQNYGYTF. CDR3 coding DNA: TGTGCCACCAGCAGAGGAAGACAGAACTATGGCTACACCTTC. The chain combines TRBV15 with TRBJ1-2, with a weak D call TRBD1 (5 bases). The germline V gene has CDR1 LNHNV and CDR2 YYDKDF (reference sequence). CDR3 length: 14 residues. Trimming cost V 1 base and J 2 bases, with 8 bases left between them. The whole variable domain, filled in from reference TRBV15 and TRBJ1-2, reads DAMVIQNPRYQVTQFGKPVTLSCSQTLNHNVMYWYQQKSSQAPKLLFHYYDKDFNNEADTPDNFQSRRPNTSFCFLDIRSPGLGDTAMYLCATSRGRQNYGYTFGSGTRLTVV.

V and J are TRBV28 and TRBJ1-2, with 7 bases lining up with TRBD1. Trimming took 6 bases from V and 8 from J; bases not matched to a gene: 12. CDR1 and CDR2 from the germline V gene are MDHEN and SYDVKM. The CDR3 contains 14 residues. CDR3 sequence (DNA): TGTGCCAGCAGCCCCGAGCAGGGGGAAAAAGGCTACACCTTC. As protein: CASSPEQGEKGYTF.

The CDR3 DNA sequence: TGTGCCAGCAGCGCCTCCCCGGGGGACACTGAAGCTTTCTTT. This translates into CASSASPGDTEAFF. The V gene is TRBV7-3, the J gene TRBJ1-1; possible D gene TRBD1, 5 bases. Germline CDR1 is SGHTA and CDR2 is FQGTGA. CDR3 length: 14 residues. Trimming removed 5 bases from V and 3 bases from J, with 13 bases in between.

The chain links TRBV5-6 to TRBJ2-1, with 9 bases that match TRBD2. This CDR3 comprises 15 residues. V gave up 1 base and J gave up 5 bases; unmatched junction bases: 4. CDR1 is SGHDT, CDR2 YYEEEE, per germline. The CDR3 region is CASSLIAGADNEQFF. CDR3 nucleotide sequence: TGTGCCAGCAGCTTGATAGCGGGGGCTGACAATGAGCAGTTCTTC.

The CDR3 coding sequence is TGCGCCAGCAGATCTTACGAAAGTAGCTCCTACAATGAGCAGTTCTTC. Its protein is CASRSYESSSYNEQFF. The chain carries TRBV4-1 and TRBJ2-1; D ambiguous. Germline CDR1 is MGHRA and CDR2 is YSYEKL. V was shortened by 6 bases and J by 0 bases, with 15 bases between the two germline ends. This CDR3 comprises 16 residues.

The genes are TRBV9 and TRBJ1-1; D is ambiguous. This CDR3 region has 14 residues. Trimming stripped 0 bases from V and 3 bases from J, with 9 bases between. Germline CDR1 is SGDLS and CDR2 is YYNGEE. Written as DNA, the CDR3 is TGTGCCAGCAGCGTAGTGGAGGGCTACACTGAAGCTTTCTTT. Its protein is CASSVVEGYTEAFF.

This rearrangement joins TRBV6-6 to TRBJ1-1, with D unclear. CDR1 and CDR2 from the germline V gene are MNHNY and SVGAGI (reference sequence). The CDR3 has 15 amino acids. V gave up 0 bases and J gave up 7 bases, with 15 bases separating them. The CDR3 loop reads CASSYSESGISEAFF. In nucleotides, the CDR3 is TGTGCCAGCAGTTACTCTGAGTCGGGGATCAGTGAAGCTTTCTTT.

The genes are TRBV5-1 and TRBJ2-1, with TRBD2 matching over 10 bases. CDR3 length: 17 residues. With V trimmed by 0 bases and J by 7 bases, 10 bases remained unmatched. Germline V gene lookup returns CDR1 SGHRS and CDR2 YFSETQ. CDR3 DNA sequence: TGCGCCAGCAGCTTGGCCCTAGCGGGGGCTCATGGGAATGAGCAGTTCTTC. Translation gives CASSLALAGAHGNEQFF.

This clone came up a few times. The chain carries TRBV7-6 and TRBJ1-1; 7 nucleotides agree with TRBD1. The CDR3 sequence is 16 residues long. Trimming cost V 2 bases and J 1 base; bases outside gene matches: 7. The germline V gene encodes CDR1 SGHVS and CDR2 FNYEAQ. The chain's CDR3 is CASSLPQGLGNTEAFF. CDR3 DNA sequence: TGTGCCAGCAGCTTACCACAGGGGCTGGGGAACACTGAAGCTTTCTTT. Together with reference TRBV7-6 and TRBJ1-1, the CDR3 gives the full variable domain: GAGVSQSPRYKVTKRGQDVALRCDPISGHVSLYWYRQALGQGPEFLTYFNYEAQQDKSGLPNDRFSAERPEGSISTLTIQRTEQRDSAMYRCASSLPQGLGNTEAFFGQGTRLTVV.

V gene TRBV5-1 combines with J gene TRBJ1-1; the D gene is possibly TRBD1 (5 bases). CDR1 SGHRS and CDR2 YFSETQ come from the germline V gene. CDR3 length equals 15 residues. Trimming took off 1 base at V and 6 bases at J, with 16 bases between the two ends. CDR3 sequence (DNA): TGCGCCAGCAGCTTGAGTCAGGGTATGTACGCTGAAGCTTTCTTT. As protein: CASSLSQGMYAEAFF. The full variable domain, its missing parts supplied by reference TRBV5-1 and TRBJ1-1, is KAGVTQTPRYLIKTRGQQVTLSCSPISGHRSVSWYQQTPGQGLQFLFEYFSETQRNKGNFPGRFSGRQFSNSRSEMNVSTLELGDSALYLCASSLSQGMYAEAFFGQGTRLTVV.

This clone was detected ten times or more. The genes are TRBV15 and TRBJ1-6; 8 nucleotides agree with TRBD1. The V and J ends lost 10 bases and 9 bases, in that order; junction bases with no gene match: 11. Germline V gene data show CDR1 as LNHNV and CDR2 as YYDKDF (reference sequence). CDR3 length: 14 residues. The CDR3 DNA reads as TGTGCCATCAGACCACAGGGGGAGGGTTCACCCCTCCACTTT. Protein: CAIRPQGEGSPLHF.

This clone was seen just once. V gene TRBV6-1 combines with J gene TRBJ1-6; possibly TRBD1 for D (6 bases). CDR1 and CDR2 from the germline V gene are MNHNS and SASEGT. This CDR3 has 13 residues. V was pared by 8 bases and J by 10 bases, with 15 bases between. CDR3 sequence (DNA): TGTGCCAGCGCCGGGACATTAAACTCACCCCTCCACTTT. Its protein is CASAGTLNSPLHF.

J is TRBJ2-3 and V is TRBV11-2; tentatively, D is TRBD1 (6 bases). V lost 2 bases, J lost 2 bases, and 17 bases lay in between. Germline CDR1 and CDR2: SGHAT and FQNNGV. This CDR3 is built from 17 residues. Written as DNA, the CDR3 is TGTGCCAGCAGCTTACCACTTCAGGGGTCTACCACAGATACGCAGTATTTT. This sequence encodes CASSLPLQGSTTDTQYF.

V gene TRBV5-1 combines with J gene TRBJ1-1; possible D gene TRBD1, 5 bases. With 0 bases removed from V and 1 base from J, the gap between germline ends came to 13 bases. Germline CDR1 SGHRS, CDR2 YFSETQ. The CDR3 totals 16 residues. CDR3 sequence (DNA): TGCGCCAGCAGCTTGGGTCCTACAGGCCCGAACACTGAAGCTTTCTTT. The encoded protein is CASSLGPTGPNTEAFF.

The CDR3 region is CASSLRGTEKLFF. In nucleotides, the CDR3 is TGTGCCAGCAGTTTAAGGGGCACTGAAAAACTGTTTTTT. The V gene is TRBV27, the J gene TRBJ1-4; D perhaps matches TRBD1 (5 bases). The germline V gene has CDR1 MNHEY and CDR2 SMNVEV (reference sequence). The germline V and J ends were trimmed by 2 bases and 7 bases, with 8 bases remaining between them. CDR3 length equals 13 residues.

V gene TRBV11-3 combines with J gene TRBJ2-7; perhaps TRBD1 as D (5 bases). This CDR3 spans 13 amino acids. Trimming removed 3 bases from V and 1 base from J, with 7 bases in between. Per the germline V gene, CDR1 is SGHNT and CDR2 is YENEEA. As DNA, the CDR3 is TGTGCCAGCAGCTTTGGGGCGTCCTACGAGCAGTACTTC. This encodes CASSFGASYEQYF.

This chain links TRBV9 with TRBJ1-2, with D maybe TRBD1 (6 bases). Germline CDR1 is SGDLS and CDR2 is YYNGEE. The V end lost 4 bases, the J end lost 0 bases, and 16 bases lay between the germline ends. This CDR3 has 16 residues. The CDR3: CASSPGGGGPNYGYTF. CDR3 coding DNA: TGTGCCAGCAGCCCTGGGGGCGGGGGACCTAACTATGGCTACACCTTC. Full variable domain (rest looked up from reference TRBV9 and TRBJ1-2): DSGVTQTPKHLITATGQRVTLRCSPRSGDLSVYWYQQSLDQGLQFLIQYYNGEERAKGNILERFSAQQFPDLHSELNLSSLELGDSALYFCASSPGGGGPNYGYTFGSGTRLTVV.

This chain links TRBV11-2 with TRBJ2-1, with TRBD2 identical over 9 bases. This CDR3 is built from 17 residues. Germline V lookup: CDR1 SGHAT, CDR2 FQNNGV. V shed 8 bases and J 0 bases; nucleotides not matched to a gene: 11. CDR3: CASEGSGGQSSYNEQFF. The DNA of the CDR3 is TGTGCCAGCGAAGGTAGCGGGGGCCAGAGCTCCTACAATGAGCAGTTCTTC.

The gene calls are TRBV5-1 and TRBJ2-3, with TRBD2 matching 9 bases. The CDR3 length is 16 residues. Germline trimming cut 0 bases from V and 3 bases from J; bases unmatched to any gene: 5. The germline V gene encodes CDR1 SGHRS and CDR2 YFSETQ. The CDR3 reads CASSLEGGGATDTQYF. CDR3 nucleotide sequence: TGCGCCAGCAGCTTGGAGGGCGGGGGGGCAACAGATACGCAGTATTTT.

The CDR3 DNA reads TGTGCCAGTACCCAGAGGGGGGGGAACACTGAAGCTTTCTTT. It is translated as CASTQRGGNTEAFF. This chain links TRBV19 with TRBJ1-1; weak D call: TRBD1 (6 bases). V was shortened by 7 bases and J by 1 base, with 13 bases between the two germline ends. The CDR3 totals 14 residues. Germline-derived CDR1 and CDR2 are LNHDA and SQIVND (reference sequence).

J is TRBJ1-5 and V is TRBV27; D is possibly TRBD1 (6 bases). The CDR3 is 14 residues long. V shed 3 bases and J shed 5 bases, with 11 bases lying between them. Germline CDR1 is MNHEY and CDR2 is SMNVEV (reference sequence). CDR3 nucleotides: TGTGCCAGCAGTTTTTCAGGGGTCGATCAGCCCCAGCATTTT. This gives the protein CASSFSGVDQPQHF.